Listed below are T cell receptor beta chains from one sample, sequenced in a study of tumor and adjacent non-tumor tissue in lung cancer. TCRdb fed the multiplex PCR reads into MiXCR, producing one record per CDR3 protein. Among 85,000 to 100,000 distinct CDR3 sequences listed, roughly 70% were seen once. Sequenced: lung tumor tissue. These receptors came from a man aged 55 to 69 with non-small cell lung cancer. Each CDR3 is given with its conserved first and last residue. A D gene is named only where the DNA matches it firmly. Expanded clones get a size class; other rows say once, few or many, or leave the size out.

D gene	clone size	V gene	J gene	CDR3 DNA	CDR3 protein
NA	NA	TRBV6-5	TRBJ1-5	TGTGCCAGCAGTTACTCGGCGAGGGTCGGGAATCACCCCCAGCATTTT	CASSYSARVGNHPQHF
NA	many	TRBV11-2	TRBJ2-2	TGTGCCAGCAGCCAAACGGTCACCGGGGAGCTGTTTTTT	CASSQTVTGELFF
TRBD2	NA	TRBV5-1	TRBJ2-3	TGCGCCAGCAGTTTTACTAGCGGTACGCAGTATTTT	CASSFTSGTQYF
TRBD2	NA	TRBV30	TRBJ2-5	TGTATCTGGAGTGTGCGGTCCCTAGCGGGGGAGACCCAGTACTTC	CIWSVRSLAGETQYF
TRBD2	many	TRBV6-2/TRBV6-3	TRBJ2-6	TGTGCCAGCAGTTACCCGAGCGGGAGGGCCCCCCTCTCTGGGGCCAACGTCCTGACTTTC	CASSYPSGRAPLSGANVLTF
TRBD2	many	TRBV5-4	TRBJ2-3	TGTGCCAGCAGCTTGCGGGAGGAGGATACGCAGTATTTT	CASSLREEDTQYF
TRBD2	NA	TRBV6-2/TRBV6-3	TRBJ2-2	TGTGTCAACAGTCTCCGACTAGCGGGGAACACCGGGGAGCTGTTTTTT	CVNSLRLAGNTGELFF
NA	many	TRBV5-8	TRBJ1-2	TGTGCCAGCAGCTTGCGGGGGGTGTCCTATGGCTACACCTTC	CASSLRGVSYGYTF
TRBD2	NA	TRBV28	TRBJ2-5	TGTGCCAACAGTTCCCCTCGACTAGAGGGAGGGGAGGAGACCCAGTACTTC	CANSSPRLEGGEETQYF
TRBD1	NA	TRBV6-5	TRBJ1-1	TGTGACAGCAGTTACGGACAGGGGGTGGGAACTGAAGCTTTCTTT	CDSSYGQGVGTEAFF
NA	many	TRBV12-3/TRBV12-4	TRBJ2-3	TGTGCCAGCAGTTTAAGGCGTCAGGCCACAGATACGCAGTATTTT	CASSLRRQATDTQYF
NA	NA	TRBV20-1	TRBJ1-1	TGCAGTGCCAGACAGCGAATCATGGAAGCTTTCTTC	CSARQRIMEAFF
NA	NA	TRBV11-1	TRBJ1-1	TGTGCCAGCAGCTTAACGAGTGGCGCTATGGAAGCTTTCTTT	CASSLTSGAMEAFF
NA	NA	TRBV6-5	TRBJ1-6	TGTGCCAGCAGTAACCGCGAGATTGCCTATAATTCACCACTCCACTTT	CASSNREIAYNSPLHF
NA	many	TRBV28	TRBJ1-4	TGTGCCAGCAGTTTGGGGGGCGATGAAAAACTGTTTTTT	CASSLGGDEKLFF
NA	NA	TRBV24-1	TRBJ2-1	TGTACCACCAGTGATCCCCGGACCCCTCGGAATGAGCAGTTCTTC	CTTSDPRTPRNEQFF
NA	many	TRBV29-1	TRBJ2-2	TGCAGCGTTGACGACGAGATAGCCGGGGAGCTGTTTTTT	CSVDDEIAGELFF
NA	NA	TRBV6-5	TRBJ1-5	TGTGCCAGCAGGCCCGGAACGATAGGAAATCAGACGCAGCATTTT	CASRPGTIGNQTQHF
NA	few	TRBV20-1	TRBJ2-1	TGCAGTGCTAGAGATGAAGGGGGCTCCTACAATGAGCAGTTCTTC	CSARDEGGSYNEQFF
NA	NA	TRBV20-1	TRBJ2-5	TGCAGTGCTAGACCAGTTGTGGCTGAGACCCAGTACTTC	CSARPVVAETQYF
NA	many	TRBV6-1	TRBJ2-1	TGTGCCAGCAGTGAAAAGGAACTTGGACGGTACAATGAGCAGTTCTTC	CASSEKELGRYNEQFF
NA	NA	TRBV6-1	TRBJ1-5	TGTGCCAGCAGTGAGACGGGGGCTAGCAATCAGCCCCAGCATTTT	CASSETGASNQPQHF
TRBD1	NA	TRBV6-6	TRBJ2-2	TGTACCAGCAGTTACCTGACAGGGAACACCGGGGAGCTGTCTTTT	CTSSYLTGNTGELSF
NA	NA	TRBV4-3	TRBJ2-5	TGCGCCAGCAGCCAAGCACTCGGGGTGACCCAGTACTTC	CASSQALGVTQYF
NA	NA	TRBV4-3	TRBJ1-5	TGCGCCAGTAGCCAAGATTGGGGGTGGTGGGTGAATCCCCAGCATTTT	CASSQDWGWWVNPQHF
NA	NA	TRBV12-3/TRBV12-4	TRBJ2-2	TGTGCCGGCAGTCCCCTGAGCGGCGCGGACACCGGGGAGCTGTTTTTT	CAGSPLSGADTGELFF
NA	once	TRBV14	TRBJ1-6	TGTGCCAGCAACCACCCATTCGAAGGGAATAGTTCACCCCTCCACTTT	CASNHPFEGNSSPLHF
NA	NA	TRBV6-2/TRBV6-3	TRBJ2-6	TGTGCCAGCAGCTGGGACCCTGGGGCCAACGTCCTGACTTTC	CASSWDPGANVLTF
NA	NA	TRBV20-1	TRBJ2-1	TGCAGTGCTAGTTTCCGCGGAGACGATGCCTACAATGAGCAGTTCTTC	CSASFRGDDAYNEQFF
NA	NA	TRBV19	TRBJ2-1	TGTGCCACTAGTAAAGAATTCTACAACGAGCAGTTCTTC	CATSKEFYNEQFF
TRBD2	once	TRBV6-2/TRBV6-3	TRBJ2-1	TGCGCCAGCAGTTCTTTCCTAGCGGGAGGGTGGTCCTACAATAAGCAGTTCTTC	CASSSFLAGGWSYNKQFF
NA	many	TRBV6-2/TRBV6-3	TRBJ2-7	TGTGCCAGCAGTTTGGTTGGGAAAAGCTCCTACGAGCAGTACTTC	CASSLVGKSSYEQYF
TRBD1	NA	TRBV11-2	TRBJ1-6	TGTGCCAGCAGCTCGGGACAGGGGTTTTCACCCCTCCACTTT	CASSSGQGFSPLHF
NA	NA	TRBV4-2	TRBJ2-1	TGTGCCAGCAGCGCGAACAGGGTCCTGGCGGATGAGCAGTTC	CASSANRVLADEQF
TRBD1	NA	TRBV6-2/TRBV6-3	TRBJ1-2	TGTGCCAGCAGTAACCAGGGGGCGCGCTATGGCTACACCTTC	CASSNQGARYGYTF
NA	NA	TRBV11-3	TRBJ2-1	TGTGCCAGGAGCTCATATTCGGGAGCGGGTGACAATGAGCAGTTCTTC	CARSSYSGAGDNEQFF
NA	NA	TRBV6-1	TRBJ1-1	TGTACCAGCAGTGATGGCTCGGTGACTGAAGCTTTCTTT	CTSSDGSVTEAFF
NA	NA	TRBV29-1	TRBJ2-1	TGCAGTGTTGAGGAAGGAGGCCCCTACAATGAGCAGTTCTTC	CSVEEGGPYNEQFF
NA	many	TRBV6-6	TRBJ2-7	TGTGCCAGCAGTTCGGGCACCCAGTTTTACGAGCAGTACTTC	CASSSGTQFYEQYF
NA	many	TRBV6-5	TRBJ2-3	TGTGCCAGCAGGGGTTTGGGTAGCACAGATACGCAGTATTTT	CASRGLGSTDTQYF
NA	NA	TRBV12-3/TRBV12-4	TRBJ1-2	TGTGTCGGCAGGCCCGGGGCGAGGGCTATTGGCTACACCTTC	CVGRPGARAIGYTF
TRBD1	few	TRBV20-1	TRBJ1-5	TGCAGTGCTAGAGTTCCCGGGACAGGGGGCGACCAGCCCCAGCATTTT	CSARVPGTGGDQPQHF
NA	few	TRBV11-1	TRBJ2-1	TGTGCCAGCAGCTTAGAACCCTCAACTAGGCCGTTCTTC	CASSLEPSTRPFF
NA	NA	TRBV20-1	TRBJ1-4	TGCAGTGCTAATGGGACCTTCAATGAAAAACTGTTTTTT	CSANGTFNEKLFF
NA	many	TRBV11-2	TRBJ2-3	TGTGCCAGCAGCTTAGATCGAGATACGCAGTATTTT	CASSLDRDTQYF
NA	NA	TRBV20-1	TRBJ1-5	TGCAATGCGGGCGGCACTATCAATCAGCCCCAGCATTTT	CNAGGTINQPQHF
NA	NA	TRBV28	TRBJ2-7	TGTGCCAGCGCCCCGTGGGACGCTACAAGCTGCGAGCAGTACTTC	CASAPWDATSCEQYF
NA	NA	TRBV29-1	TRBJ2-6	TGCAGCGGTGGATCTGGGGCCAACCTCCTGACTTTC	CSGGSGANLLTF
NA	NA	TRBV7-8	TRBJ2-1	TGTGCCAGCAGCCCCAGATGGCGTTGTGGTGAGCAGTTCTTC	CASSPRWRCGEQFF
NA	NA	TRBV6-5	TRBJ1-6	TGTGCCAGCAGGTTAACCAGTTCACCCCTCCACTTT	CASRLTSSPLHF
NA	NA	TRBV7-9	TRBJ2-1	TGTGCCAGCAGCTTAATCAGGGCCCAGAACAATGAGCAGTTTTTC	CASSLIRAQNNEQFF
NA	NA	TRBV29-1	TRBJ2-4	TGCAGCGTTAGAGCGGGCGTAGCCAAAAACATCCAGTACTTC	CSVRAGVAKNIQYF
TRBD2	many	TRBV4-1	TRBJ2-5	TGCGCCAGCAGCCAAGATCCCCCTGCCGGGCGGGGGACCCAAGAGACCCAGTACTTC	CASSQDPPAGRGTQETQYF
NA	NA	TRBV6-5	TRBJ2-4	TGTGCCAGCAGTTACGCTGCCAGAGGGCCTGGGAACATTCAGTACTTC	CASSYAARGPGNIQYF